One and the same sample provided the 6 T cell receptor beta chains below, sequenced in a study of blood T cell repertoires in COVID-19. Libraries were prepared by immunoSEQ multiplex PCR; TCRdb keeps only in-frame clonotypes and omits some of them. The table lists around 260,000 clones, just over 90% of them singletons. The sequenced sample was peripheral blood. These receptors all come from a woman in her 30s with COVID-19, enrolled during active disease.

The CDR3 nucleotides are TGCGCCAGCAGCCAAGGGGGCAGGGCAAAAAATTCACCCCTCCACTTT. It is translated as CASSQGGRAKNSPLHF. This rearrangement joins TRBV4-1 to TRBJ1-6, with a tentative D call TRBD1 (5 bases). CDR1 and CDR2 (germline): MGHRA, YSYEKL. This CDR3 spans 16 amino acids. The germline V and J ends were trimmed by 1 base and 7 bases, with 14 bases remaining between them.

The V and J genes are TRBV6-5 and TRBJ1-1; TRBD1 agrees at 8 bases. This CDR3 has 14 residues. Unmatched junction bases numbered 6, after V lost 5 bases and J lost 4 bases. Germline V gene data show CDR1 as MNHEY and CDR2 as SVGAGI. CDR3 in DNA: TGTGCCAGCAGTACTCAGGGGGCTTCCACTGAAGCTTTCTTT. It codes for CASSTQGASTEAFF.

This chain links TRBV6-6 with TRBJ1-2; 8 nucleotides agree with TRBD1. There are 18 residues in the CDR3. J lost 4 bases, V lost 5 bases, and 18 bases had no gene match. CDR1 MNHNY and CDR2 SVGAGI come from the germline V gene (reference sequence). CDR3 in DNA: TGTGCCAGCAGTCGAGCCGGGGCCCGGGACAGGCCTATCTATGGCTACACCTTC. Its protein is CASSRAGARDRPIYGYTF.

The CDR3 region is CASSLSGNQPQHF. CDR3 sequence (DNA): TGTGCCAGCAGCTTAAGCGGCAATCAGCCCCAGCATTTT. The rearrangement joins TRBV11-2 to TRBJ1-5; the D is unclear. In germline, CDR1 is SGHAT, CDR2 FQNNGV. The V and J ends lost 2 bases and 2 bases respectively, with 4 bases between them. The CDR3 has 13 amino acids.

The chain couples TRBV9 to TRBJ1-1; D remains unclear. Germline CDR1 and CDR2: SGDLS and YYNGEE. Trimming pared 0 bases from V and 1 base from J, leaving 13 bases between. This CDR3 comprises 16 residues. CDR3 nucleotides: TGTGCCAGCAGCGTAGTCTCTCATGCGGGGAACACTGAAGCTTTCTTT. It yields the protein CASSVVSHAGNTEAFF. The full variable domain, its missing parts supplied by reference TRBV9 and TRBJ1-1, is DSGVTQTPKHLITATGQRVTLRCSPRSGDLSVYWYQQSLDQGLQFLIQYYNGEERAKGNILERFSAQQFPDLHSELNLSSLELGDSALYFCASSVVSHAGNTEAFFGQGTRLTVV.

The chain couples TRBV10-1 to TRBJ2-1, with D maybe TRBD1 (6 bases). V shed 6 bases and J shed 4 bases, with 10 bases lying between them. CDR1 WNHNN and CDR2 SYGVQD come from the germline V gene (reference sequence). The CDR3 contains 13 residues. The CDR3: CASSPDRYNEQFF. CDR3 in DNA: TGCGCCAGCAGCCCCGACAGGTACAATGAGCAGTTCTTC.